The T cell receptor (beta chain) described here comes from a study of Graves' ophthalmopathy and Graves' hyperthyroidism. As the template, RNA transcripts were used to amplify TCR beta CDR3 regions. First-round RT-PCR used HTBI primers; second-round multiplex PCR followed. One entry per CDR3 protein results from TCRdb running MiXCR on the multiplex PCR reads. The sample has 300,000 to 450,000 distinct CDR3 sequences; approximately 18% are singletons. Study conclusions and caveats: Ophthalmopathy versus stable hyperthyroidism: 13-signature model gave roughly 88% sensitivity, less than 82% specificity.

This clonotype was picked up many times. Its target is not known. V shed 3 bases and J 6 bases; nucleotides not matched to a gene: 8. There are 14 residues in the CDR3. Sequencing was carried out using peripheral blood. The chain couples TRBV12-3 or TRBV12-4 to TRBJ2-7, with TRBD2 identical over 7 bases. The sequence was obtained from an adult woman with stable Graves' hyperthyroidism. CDR3 in amino acids: CASSFLSREGEQYF. CDR3 nucleotide sequence: TGTGCCAGCAGTTTTCTTTCGAGGGAGGGCGAGCAGTACTTC.